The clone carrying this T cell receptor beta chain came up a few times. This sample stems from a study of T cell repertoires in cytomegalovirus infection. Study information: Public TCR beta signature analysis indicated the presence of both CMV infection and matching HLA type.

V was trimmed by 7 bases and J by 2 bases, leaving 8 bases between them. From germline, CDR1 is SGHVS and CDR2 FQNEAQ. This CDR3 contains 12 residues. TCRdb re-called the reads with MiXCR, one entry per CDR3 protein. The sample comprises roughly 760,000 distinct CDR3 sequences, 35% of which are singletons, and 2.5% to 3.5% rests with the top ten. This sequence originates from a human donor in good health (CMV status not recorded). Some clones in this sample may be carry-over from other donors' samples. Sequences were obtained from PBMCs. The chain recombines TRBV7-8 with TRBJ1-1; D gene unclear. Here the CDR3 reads CASMELNTEAFF. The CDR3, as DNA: TGTGCCAGCATGGAATTAAACACTGAAGCTTTCTTT.